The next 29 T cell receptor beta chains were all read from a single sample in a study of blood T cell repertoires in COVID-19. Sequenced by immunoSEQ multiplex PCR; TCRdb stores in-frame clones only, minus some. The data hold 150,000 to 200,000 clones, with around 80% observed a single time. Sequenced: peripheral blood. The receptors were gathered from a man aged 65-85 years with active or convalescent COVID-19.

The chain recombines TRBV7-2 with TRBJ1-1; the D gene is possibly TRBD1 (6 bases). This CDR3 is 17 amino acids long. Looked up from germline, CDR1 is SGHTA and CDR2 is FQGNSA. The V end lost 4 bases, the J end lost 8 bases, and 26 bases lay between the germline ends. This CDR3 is CASSYLQSSGQSTEAFF. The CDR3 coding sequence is TGTGCCAGCAGCTACTTACAGTCCTCGGGACAAAGTACCGAAGCTTTCTTT.

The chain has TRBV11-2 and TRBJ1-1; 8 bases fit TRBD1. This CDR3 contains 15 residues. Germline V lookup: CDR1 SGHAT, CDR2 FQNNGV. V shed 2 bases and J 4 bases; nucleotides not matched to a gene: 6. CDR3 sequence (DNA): TGTGCCAGCAGCTTAAGGGCCAGGGGGCTCACTGAAGCTTTCTTT. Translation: CASSLRARGLTEAFF.

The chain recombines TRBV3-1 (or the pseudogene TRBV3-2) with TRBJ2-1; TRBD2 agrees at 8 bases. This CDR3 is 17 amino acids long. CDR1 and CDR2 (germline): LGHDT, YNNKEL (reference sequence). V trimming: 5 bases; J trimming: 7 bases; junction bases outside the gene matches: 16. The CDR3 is CASSIKREQRESNEQFF. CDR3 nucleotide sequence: TGTGCCAGCAGCATTAAAAGGGAACAGCGGGAGTCGAATGAGCAGTTCTTC.

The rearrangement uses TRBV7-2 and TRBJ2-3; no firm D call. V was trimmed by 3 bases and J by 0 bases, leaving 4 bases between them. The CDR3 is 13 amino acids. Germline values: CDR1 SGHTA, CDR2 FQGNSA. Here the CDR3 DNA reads TGTGCCAGCAGCTTCGGTAGCACAGATACGCAGTATTTT. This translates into CASSFGSTDTQYF. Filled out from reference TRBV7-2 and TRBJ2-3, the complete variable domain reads GAGVSQSPSNKVTEKGKDVELRCDPISGHTALYWYRQSLGQGLEFLIYFQGNSAPDKSGLPSDRFSAERTGGSVSTLTIQRTQQEDSAVYLCASSFGSTDTQYFGPGTRLTVL.

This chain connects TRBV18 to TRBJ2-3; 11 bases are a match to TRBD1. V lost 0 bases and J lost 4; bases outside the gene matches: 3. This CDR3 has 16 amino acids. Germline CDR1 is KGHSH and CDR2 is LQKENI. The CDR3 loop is CASSPPRDRGADTQYF. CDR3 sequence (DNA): TGTGCCAGCTCACCACCGCGGGACAGGGGGGCAGATACGCAGTATTTT.

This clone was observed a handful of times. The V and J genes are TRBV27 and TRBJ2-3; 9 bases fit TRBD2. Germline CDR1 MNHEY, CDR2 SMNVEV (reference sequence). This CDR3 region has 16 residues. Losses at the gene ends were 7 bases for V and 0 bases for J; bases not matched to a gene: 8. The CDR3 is CASTRTSATSTDTQYF. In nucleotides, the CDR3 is TGTGCCAGCACCCGGACTAGCGCCACTAGCACAGATACGCAGTATTTT.

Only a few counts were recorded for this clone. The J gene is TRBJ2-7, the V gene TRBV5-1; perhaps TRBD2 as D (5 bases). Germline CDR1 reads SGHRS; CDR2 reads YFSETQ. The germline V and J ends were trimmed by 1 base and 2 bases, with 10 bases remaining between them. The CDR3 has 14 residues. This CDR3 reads CASSLTGLTYEQYF. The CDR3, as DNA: TGCGCCAGCAGCTTGACCGGACTGACCTACGAGCAGTACTTC.

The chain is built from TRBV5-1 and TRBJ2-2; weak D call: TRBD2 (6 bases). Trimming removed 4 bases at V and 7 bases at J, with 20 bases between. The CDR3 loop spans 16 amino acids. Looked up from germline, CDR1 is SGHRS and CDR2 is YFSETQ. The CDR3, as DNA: TGCGCCAGCAGCCTGCCGAGCACGGGAGACATCGGGGAGCTGTTTTTT. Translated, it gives CASSLPSTGDIGELFF.

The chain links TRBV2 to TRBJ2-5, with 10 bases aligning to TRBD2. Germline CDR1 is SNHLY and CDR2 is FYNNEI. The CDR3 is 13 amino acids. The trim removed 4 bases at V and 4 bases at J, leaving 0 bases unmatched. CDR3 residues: CASSGLAGETQYF. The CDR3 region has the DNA TGTGCCAGCAGTGGACTAGCGGGAGAGACCCAGTACTTC.

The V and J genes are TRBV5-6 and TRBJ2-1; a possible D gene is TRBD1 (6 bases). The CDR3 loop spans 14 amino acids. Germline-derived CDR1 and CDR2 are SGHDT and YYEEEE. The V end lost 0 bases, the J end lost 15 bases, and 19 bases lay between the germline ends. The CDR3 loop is CASSLGNREFMSFF. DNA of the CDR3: TGTGCCAGCAGCTTGGGGAACAGGGAATTTATGTCGTTCTTC. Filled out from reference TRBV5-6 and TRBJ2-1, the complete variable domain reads DAGVTQSPTHLIKTRGQQVTLRCSPKSGHDTVSWYQQALGQGPQFIFQYYEEEERQRGNFPDRFSGHQFPNYSSELNVNALLLGDSALYLCASSLGNREFMSFFGPGTRLTVL.

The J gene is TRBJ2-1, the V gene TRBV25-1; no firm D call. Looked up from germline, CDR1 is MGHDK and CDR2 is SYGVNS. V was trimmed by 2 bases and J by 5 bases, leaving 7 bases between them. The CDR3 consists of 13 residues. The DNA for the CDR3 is TGTGCCAGCAGTGAAATAGTGGACAATGAGCAGTTCTTC. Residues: CASSEIVDNEQFF.

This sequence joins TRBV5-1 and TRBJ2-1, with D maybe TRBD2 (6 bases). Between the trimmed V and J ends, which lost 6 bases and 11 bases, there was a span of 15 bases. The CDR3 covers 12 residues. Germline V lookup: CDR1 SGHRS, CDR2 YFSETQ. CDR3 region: CASTYGEEKQFF. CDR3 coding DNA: TGCGCCAGCACCTACGGGGAGGAGAAGCAGTTCTTC. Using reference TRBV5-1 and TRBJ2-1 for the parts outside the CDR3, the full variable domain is KAGVTQTPRYLIKTRGQQVTLSCSPISGHRSVSWYQQTPGQGLQFLFEYFSETQRNKGNFPGRFSGRQFSNSRSEMNVSTLELGDSALYLCASTYGEEKQFFGPGTRLTVL.

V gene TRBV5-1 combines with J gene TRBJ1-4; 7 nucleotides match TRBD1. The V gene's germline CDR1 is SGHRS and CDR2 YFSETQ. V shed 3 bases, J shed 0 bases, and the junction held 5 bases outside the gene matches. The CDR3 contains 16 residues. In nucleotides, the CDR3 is TGCGCCAGCAGCTGGGGGACAGTTGCAACTAATGAAAAACTGTTTTTT. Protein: CASSWGTVATNEKLFF.

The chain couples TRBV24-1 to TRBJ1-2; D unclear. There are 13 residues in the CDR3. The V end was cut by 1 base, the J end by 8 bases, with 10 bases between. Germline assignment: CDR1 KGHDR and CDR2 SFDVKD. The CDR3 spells CATSDFEGGGYTF. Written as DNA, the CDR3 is TGTGCCACCAGTGATTTCGAGGGAGGAGGCTACACCTTC.

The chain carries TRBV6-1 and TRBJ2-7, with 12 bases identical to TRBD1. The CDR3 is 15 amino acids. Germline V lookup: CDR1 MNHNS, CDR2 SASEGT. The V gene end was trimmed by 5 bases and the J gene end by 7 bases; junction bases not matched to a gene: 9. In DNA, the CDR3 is TGTGCCAGCAGTATTCCGGGACAGGGGGCACGAGAGCAGTACTTC. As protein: CASSIPGQGAREQYF.

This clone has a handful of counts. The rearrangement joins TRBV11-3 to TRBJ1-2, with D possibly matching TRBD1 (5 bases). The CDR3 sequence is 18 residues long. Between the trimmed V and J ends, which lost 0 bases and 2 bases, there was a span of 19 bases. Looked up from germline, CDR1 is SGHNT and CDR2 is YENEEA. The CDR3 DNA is TGTGCCAGCAGCTTAGATCTAGGGGCGGCGGCACCCAACTATGGCTACACCTTC. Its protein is CASSLDLGAAAPNYGYTF. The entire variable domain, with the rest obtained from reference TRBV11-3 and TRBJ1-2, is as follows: EAGVVQSPRYKIIEKKQPVAFWCNPISGHNTLYWYLQNLGQGPELLIRYENEEAVDDSQLPKDRFSAERLKGVDSTLKIQPAELGDSAVYLCASSLDLGAAAPNYGYTFGSGTRLTVV.

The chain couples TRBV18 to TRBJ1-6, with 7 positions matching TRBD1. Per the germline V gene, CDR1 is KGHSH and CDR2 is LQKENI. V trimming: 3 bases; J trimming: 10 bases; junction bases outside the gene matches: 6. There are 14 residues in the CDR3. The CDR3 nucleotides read TGTGCCAGCTCACCCGACAGGGAAGGATCACCCCTCCACTTT. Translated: CASSPDREGSPLHF. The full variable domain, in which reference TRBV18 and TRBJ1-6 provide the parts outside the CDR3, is NAGVMQNPRHLVRRRGQEARLRCSPMKGHSHVYWYRQLPEEGLKFMVYLQKENIIDESGMPKERFSAEFPKEGPSILRIQQVVRGDSAAYFCASSPDREGSPLHFGNGTRLTVT.

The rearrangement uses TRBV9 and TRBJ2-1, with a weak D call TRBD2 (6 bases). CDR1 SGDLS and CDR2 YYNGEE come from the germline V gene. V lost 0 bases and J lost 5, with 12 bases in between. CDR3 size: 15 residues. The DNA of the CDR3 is TGTGCCAGCAGCGTAGATGGGAGGCCCCACAATGAGCAGTTCTTC. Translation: CASSVDGRPHNEQFF.

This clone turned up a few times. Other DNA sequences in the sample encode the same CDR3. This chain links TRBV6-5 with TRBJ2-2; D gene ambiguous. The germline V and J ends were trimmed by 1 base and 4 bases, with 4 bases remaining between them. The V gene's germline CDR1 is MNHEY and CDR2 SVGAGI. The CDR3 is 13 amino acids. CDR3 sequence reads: CASSYYITGELFF. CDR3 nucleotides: TGTGCCAGCAGTTACTACATCACCGGGGAGCTGTTTTTT.

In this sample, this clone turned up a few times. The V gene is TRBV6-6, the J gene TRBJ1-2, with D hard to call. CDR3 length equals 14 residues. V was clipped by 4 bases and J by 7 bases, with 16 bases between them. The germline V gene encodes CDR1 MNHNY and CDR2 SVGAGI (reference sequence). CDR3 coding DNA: TGTGCCAGCAGTTCTATTTCCCTAGCAGCTGGCTACACCTTC. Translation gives CASSSISLAAGYTF.

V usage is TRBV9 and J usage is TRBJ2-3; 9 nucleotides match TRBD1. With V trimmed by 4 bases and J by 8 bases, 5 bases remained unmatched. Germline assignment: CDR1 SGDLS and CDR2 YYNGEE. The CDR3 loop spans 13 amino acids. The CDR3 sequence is CASSLQGARTQYF. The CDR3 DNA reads TGTGCCAGCAGCTTACAGGGGGCGCGTACGCAGTATTTT.

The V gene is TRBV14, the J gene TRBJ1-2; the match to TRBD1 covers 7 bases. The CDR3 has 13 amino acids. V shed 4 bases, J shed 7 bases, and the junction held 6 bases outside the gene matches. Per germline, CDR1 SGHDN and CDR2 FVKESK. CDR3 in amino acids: CASSPTGSSGYTF. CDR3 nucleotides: TGTGCCAGCAGCCCGACAGGGAGTAGTGGCTACACCTTC.

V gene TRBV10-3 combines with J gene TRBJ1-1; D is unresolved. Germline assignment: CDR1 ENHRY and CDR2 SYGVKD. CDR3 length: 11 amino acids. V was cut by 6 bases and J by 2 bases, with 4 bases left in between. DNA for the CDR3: TGTGCCATCAGGGCCAACACTGAAGCTTTCTTT. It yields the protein CAIRANTEAFF.

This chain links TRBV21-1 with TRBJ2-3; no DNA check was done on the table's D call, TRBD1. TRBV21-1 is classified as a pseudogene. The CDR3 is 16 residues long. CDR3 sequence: CASSKVGPPRTDTQYF. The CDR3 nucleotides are TGTGCCAGCAGCAAAGTTGGGCCCCCAAGAACAGATACGCAGTATTTT.

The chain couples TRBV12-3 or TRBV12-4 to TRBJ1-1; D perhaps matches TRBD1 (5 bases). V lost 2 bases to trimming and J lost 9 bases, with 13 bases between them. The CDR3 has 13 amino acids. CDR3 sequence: CASSLSETAQAFF. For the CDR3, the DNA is TGTGCCAGCAGTTTAAGTGAGACAGCACAAGCTTTCTTT.

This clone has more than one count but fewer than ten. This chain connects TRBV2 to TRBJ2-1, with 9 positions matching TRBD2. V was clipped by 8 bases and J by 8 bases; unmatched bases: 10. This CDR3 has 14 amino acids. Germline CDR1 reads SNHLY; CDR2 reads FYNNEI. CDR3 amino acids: CASGPGTSIYEQFF. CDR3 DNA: TGTGCCAGCGGTCCCGGGACTAGCATTTATGAGCAGTTCTTC.

The CDR3 sequence: CASAPGTSGGETQYF. The DNA for the CDR3 is TGCGCCAGCGCTCCAGGGACTAGCGGGGGAGAGACCCAGTACTTC. The rearrangement joins TRBV4-1 to TRBJ2-5, with 14 bases identical to TRBD2. The V gene end was trimmed by 8 bases and the J gene end by 4 bases; junction bases not matched to a gene: 6. The CDR3 has 15 amino acids. Germline V CDR1 and CDR2: MGHRA, YSYEKL.

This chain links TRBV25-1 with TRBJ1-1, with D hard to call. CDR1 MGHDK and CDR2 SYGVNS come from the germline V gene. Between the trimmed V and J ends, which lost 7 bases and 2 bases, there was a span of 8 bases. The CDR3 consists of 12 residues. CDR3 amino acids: CASTRDNTEAFF. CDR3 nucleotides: TGTGCCAGCACCCGAGATAACACTGAAGCTTTCTTT. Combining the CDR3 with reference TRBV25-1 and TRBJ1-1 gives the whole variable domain EADIYQTPRYLVIGTGKKITLECSQTMGHDKMYWYQQDPGMELHLIHYSYGVNSTEKGDLSSESTVSRIRTEHFPLTLESARPSHTSQYLCASTRDNTEAFFGQGTRLTVV.

DNA of the CDR3: TGTGCCAGCAGCTTAGTTTTCTGGGGCAACGGGTATCAGCCCCAGCATTTT. It encodes CASSLVFWGNGYQPQHF. The genes are TRBV7-8 and TRBJ1-5; a possible D gene is TRBD1 (5 bases). CDR1 is SGHVS, CDR2 FQNEAQ, per germline. V lost 1 base and J 5 bases, leaving 18 bases between the germline ends. The CDR3 covers 17 residues.